This is a list of T cell receptor beta chains from one sample in a study of cytomegalovirus exposure and HLA in healthy donors. The table came from immunoSEQ multiplex PCR; TCRdb's copy has only in-frame clones and leaves some out. The table shows over 50,000 clones, with approximately 83% occurring only once. Sequencing was performed on PBMCs. Receptor source: a man aged 35-49 years in good health and CMV-seronegative. CDR3s include the opening cysteine and the closing phenylalanine or tryptophan. The order of the fields is CDR3 protein, J gene, D gene, V gene. The D gene is left open where the match is weak.

cdr3_aa: CASRFGFNLDTEAFF
j_call: TRBJ1-1
d_call: -
v_call: TRBV2

cdr3_aa: CASSARRADTQYF
j_call: TRBJ2-3
d_call: -
v_call: TRBV6-1

cdr3_aa: CASSELGQGVSPLHF
j_call: TRBJ1-6
d_call: TRBD1
v_call: TRBV2

cdr3_aa: CASSLGQGKNTEAFF
j_call: TRBJ1-1
d_call: TRBD1
v_call: TRBV7-9

cdr3_aa: CASSPRQEELLGTEAFF
j_call: TRBJ1-1
d_call: -
v_call: TRBV27

cdr3_aa: CASSLLAGTEAFF
j_call: TRBJ1-1
d_call: -
v_call: TRBV11-2

cdr3_aa: CAWRTHRGPLHSPLHF
j_call: TRBJ1-6
d_call: TRBD1
v_call: TRBV30

cdr3_aa: CASSSLLGPYNEQFF
j_call: TRBJ2-1
d_call: -
v_call: TRBV13

cdr3_aa: CASSIYRNTGELFF
j_call: TRBJ2-2
d_call: -
v_call: TRBV19

cdr3_aa: CASSSTGTGDYGYTF
j_call: TRBJ1-2
d_call: TRBD1
v_call: TRBV7-2

cdr3_aa: CASGGLGTEAFF
j_call: TRBJ1-1
d_call: -
v_call: TRBV2

cdr3_aa: CASSLRGQGESPLHF
j_call: TRBJ1-6
d_call: -
v_call: TRBV7-6

cdr3_aa: CASSLLGLTDETQYF
j_call: TRBJ2-5
d_call: -
v_call: TRBV7-2

cdr3_aa: CASWAETVNTGELFF
j_call: TRBJ2-2
d_call: -
v_call: TRBV2

cdr3_aa: CASSLTWTGEVYGYTF
j_call: TRBJ1-2
d_call: TRBD1
v_call: TRBV19

cdr3_aa: CASSFGSGAYNEQFF
j_call: TRBJ2-1
d_call: TRBD2
v_call: TRBV11-2

cdr3_aa: CASSARDRGVTEAFF
j_call: TRBJ1-1
d_call: TRBD1
v_call: TRBV5-4

cdr3_aa: CAISETGSIQYF
j_call: TRBJ2-4
d_call: -
v_call: TRBV10-3

cdr3_aa: CASSQGNQPQHF
j_call: TRBJ1-5
d_call: -
v_call: TRBV5-6

cdr3_aa: CASSLGAGAGTQYF
j_call: TRBJ2-3
d_call: -
v_call: TRBV7-6

cdr3_aa: CASSMGWRYEQYF
j_call: TRBJ2-7
d_call: -
v_call: TRBV19

cdr3_aa: CASSLAFPPLTDRRKNTEAFF
j_call: TRBJ1-1
d_call: -
v_call: TRBV5-1

cdr3_aa: CATSRARGAGYEQYF
j_call: TRBJ2-7
d_call: TRBD2
v_call: TRBV15

cdr3_aa: CASSLQVNTGELFF
j_call: TRBJ2-2
d_call: -
v_call: TRBV6-5

cdr3_aa: CAWRLTPGQGFGYTF
j_call: TRBJ1-2
d_call: TRBD1
v_call: TRBV30

cdr3_aa: CASSPPSPLPSGGADTQYF
j_call: TRBJ2-3
d_call: TRBD2
v_call: TRBV5-4

cdr3_aa: CASSQDQGGYGYTF
j_call: TRBJ1-2
d_call: -
v_call: TRBV4-3

cdr3_aa: CASSPPRTGRNIQYF
j_call: TRBJ2-4
d_call: TRBD1
v_call: TRBV28

cdr3_aa: CASSMGLAGGLSYNEQFF
j_call: TRBJ2-1
d_call: TRBD2
v_call: TRBV19

cdr3_aa: CASSWNRGIADTQYF
j_call: TRBJ2-3
d_call: TRBD1
v_call: TRBV5-5

cdr3_aa: CASSDGQGSNTGELFF
j_call: TRBJ2-2
d_call: TRBD1
v_call: TRBV6-1

cdr3_aa: CASAGTGSNQPQHF
j_call: TRBJ1-5
d_call: TRBD1
v_call: TRBV19

cdr3_aa: CATSRDSGAQGNTIYF
j_call: TRBJ1-3
d_call: -
v_call: TRBV15

cdr3_aa: CASTIVWLGLEGTQYF
j_call: TRBJ2-5
d_call: -
v_call: TRBV2

cdr3_aa: CASSLDGTGMETQYF
j_call: TRBJ2-5
d_call: TRBD1
v_call: TRBV7-8

cdr3_aa: CASSLVAASTDTQYF
j_call: TRBJ2-3
d_call: -
v_call: TRBV7-2

cdr3_aa: CASSSTSGGPRGELFF
j_call: TRBJ2-2
d_call: TRBD2
v_call: TRBV5-1

cdr3_aa: CASSSDTRYGYTF
j_call: TRBJ1-2
d_call: -
v_call: TRBV2

cdr3_aa: CASSSLLAGEGPHF
j_call: TRBJ2-7
d_call: TRBD2
v_call: TRBV11-3

cdr3_aa: CASSSSWGQGDNEQFF
j_call: TRBJ2-1
d_call: TRBD1
v_call: TRBV7-9

cdr3_aa: CASSFESGGGYNEQFF
j_call: TRBJ2-1
d_call: TRBD2
v_call: TRBV5-1